The clone carrying this T cell receptor (beta chain) was recorded at least ten times. The source of the sample is a study of tumor-infiltrating lymphocytes in primary liver carcinoma. After removal of 1 base from V and 5 bases from J, the junction contained 4 bases not matched to a gene. The germline CDR1 and CDR2 sequences are SGHAT and FQNNGV. This CDR3 region has 15 residues. The researchers obtained blood RNA from unsorted whole blood and also extracted germline DNA. A primer matching the constant region was used to make TCR beta cDNA from approximately 500 ng of total RNA. TCR beta libraries came from three nested multiplex PCR rounds using slightly modified ARM-PCR. A C-beta reverse primer and TRBV1-TRBV30 forward primers served in each of the first two PCR rounds, at about 10 cycles apiece. MiXCR, run by TCRdb on the multiplex PCR reads, gives a single entry per CDR3 protein. The table has fewer than 350,000 distinct CDR3 sequences, less than 65% seen once; the top ten hold about 6%.

The receptor was isolated from a man aged 40-50 years with primary liver carcinoma and hepatitis B virus infection. Sample: peripheral blood. The chain employs TRBV11-2 and TRBJ2-7, with TRBD2 identical over 11 bases. DNA for the CDR3: TGTGCCAGCAGCTTAGTACTAGCGGGAGTAAACGAGCAGTACTTC. Amino acid sequence: CASSLVLAGVNEQYF. The whole variable domain, remainder taken from reference TRBV11-2 and TRBJ2-7, is EAGVAQSPRYKIIEKRQSVAFWCNPISGHATLYWYQQILGQGPKLLIQFQNNGVVDDSQLPKDRFSAERLKGVDSTLKIQPAKLEDSAVYLCASSLVLAGVNEQYFGPGTRLTVT.